The 26 T cell receptor beta chains reported below all come from one sample, sequenced in a study of patients and donors after allogeneic stem cell transplantation. MiXCR, applied by TCRdb to the RT-PCR reads, yields one record per CDR3 protein. Among some 880,000 distinct CDR3 sequences listed, roughly 17% were seen once. Input material: blood, either unsorted or a sorted T cell fraction (not recorded which). These receptor sequences come from a human donor who was either an allogeneic HSCT recipient or a stem cell or donor lymphocyte infusion donor (not recorded which). It is not recorded whose cells these are; they may come from a transplant donor.

This chain links TRBV7-2 with TRBJ1-1; 7 bases align to TRBD1. The CDR3 totals 11 residues. V shed 4 bases, J shed 10 bases, and the junction held 3 bases outside the gene matches. Germline assignment: CDR1 SGHTA and CDR2 FQGNSA. This CDR3 reads CASSSGQIAFF. Written as DNA, the CDR3 is TGTGCCAGCAGCTCGGGACAGATAGCTTTCTTT.

V is TRBV4-3 and J is TRBJ1-4; 7 bases agree with TRBD1. V gave up 4 bases and J gave up 3 bases; unmatched junction bases: 5. This CDR3 is built from 15 residues. Looked up from germline, CDR1 is LGHNA and CDR2 is YSLEER. The CDR3 here is CASSPAGQSNEKLFF. DNA for the CDR3: TGCGCCAGCAGCCCAGCGGGACAGTCTAATGAAAAACTGTTTTTT.

This clonotype was detected only a few times. The chain carries TRBV5-6 and TRBJ2-7; 9 positions agree with TRBD2. The CDR3 has 15 amino acids. Germline V gene lookup returns CDR1 SGHDT and CDR2 YYEEEE. V shed 1 base and J 1 base; nucleotides not matched to a gene: 3. The CDR3 loop is CASSLSAGGSYEQYF. CDR3 DNA: TGTGCCAGCAGCTTGTCTGCGGGAGGGTCCTACGAGCAGTACTTC.

This clonotype came up many times. The genes are TRBV12-3 or TRBV12-4 and TRBJ2-5; D is possibly TRBD1 or TRBD2 (5 bases each). Trimming pared 7 bases from V and 7 bases from J, leaving 13 bases between. The CDR3 spans 12 residues. The CDR3 sequence is CASTRDQGTQYF. The CDR3 bases are TGTGCCAGCACTCGGGACCAGGGGACCCAGTACTTC.

There are a few counts of this clonotype. The chain carries TRBV28 and TRBJ2-5; D may be TRBD2 (6 bases). The CDR3 is 16 residues long. Germline-derived CDR1 and CDR2 are MDHEN and SYDVKM. Trimming stripped 2 bases from V and 6 bases from J, with 19 bases between. CDR3 sequence reads: CASSLIGAGTFKTQYF. As DNA, the CDR3 is TGTGCCAGCAGTTTAATTGGGGCAGGGACTTTCAAGACCCAGTACTTC. Complete variable domain (other parts from reference TRBV28 and TRBJ2-5): DVKVTQSSRYLVKRTGEKVFLECVQDMDHENMFWYRQDPGLGLRLIYFSYDVKMKEKGDIPEGYSVSREKKERFSLILESASTNQTSMYLCASSLIGAGTFKTQYFGPGTRLLVL.

The rearrangement uses TRBV29-1 and TRBJ2-7, with 8 bases identical to TRBD1. The V gene's germline CDR1 is SQVTM and CDR2 ANQGSEA. J gave up 2 bases and V 4 bases, and 7 bases lay outside the gene matches. This CDR3 has 14 residues. This chain's CDR3 is CSVVPRDRTYEQYF. The CDR3, as DNA: TGCAGCGTTGTTCCCCGGGACAGGACCTACGAGCAGTACTTC.

The sample holds a few counts of this clonotype. V is TRBV11-3 and J is TRBJ2-3; D is perhaps TRBD1 (6 bases). V shed 9 bases and J shed 4 bases, with 14 bases lying between them. The CDR3 length is 13 residues. Germline V CDR1 and CDR2: SGHNT, YENEEA. CDR3 loop: CASAPGEADTQYF. CDR3 nucleotides: TGTGCCAGTGCGCCAGGGGAAGCAGATACGCAGTATTTT. The whole variable domain, remainder taken from reference TRBV11-3 and TRBJ2-3, is EAGVVQSPRYKIIEKKQPVAFWCNPISGHNTLYWYLQNLGQGPELLIRYENEEAVDDSQLPKDRFSAERLKGVDSTLKIQPAELGDSAVYLCASAPGEADTQYFGPGTRLTVL.

The rearrangement uses TRBV28 and TRBJ2-1, with TRBD2 matching over 9 bases. The trim removed 5 bases at V and 4 bases at J, leaving 18 bases unmatched. The CDR3 totals 19 residues. The germline V gene encodes CDR1 MDHEN and CDR2 SYDVKM. CDR3 nucleotide sequence: TGTGCCAGCAGTCCAGCCTCTCTTCTTCTAGCGGGGCTATACAATGAGCAGTTCTTC. Amino acid sequence: CASSPASLLLAGLYNEQFF.

The chain is built from TRBV20-1 and TRBJ2-7; D gene ambiguous. The germline V gene has CDR1 DFQATT and CDR2 SNEGSKA (reference sequence). Trimming stripped 3 bases from V and 5 bases from J, with 11 bases between. The CDR3 is 12 amino acids. CDR3 in DNA: TGCAGTGCTAGGGTCCCGTCTCACGAGCAGTACTTC. It translates to CSARVPSHEQYF.

This clonotype has only one observation. This rearrangement joins TRBV20-1 to TRBJ2-7, with TRBD1 as a possible D gene (6 bases). Germline CDR1 and CDR2: DFQATT and SNEGSKA (reference sequence). Deletions cut 3 bases from V and 3 bases from J, with 15 bases between. CDR3 length: 14 amino acids. The DNA for the CDR3 is TGCAGTGCTAGTAAAGGGGCAGGGGACTACGAGCAGTACTTC. It encodes CSASKGAGDYEQYF.

This clonotype occurred a few times. This chain uses TRBV25-1 with TRBJ1-2, with 12 nucleotides matching TRBD1. The CDR3 covers 19 residues. The junction had 14 bases not matched to a gene; V was cut back by 4 bases and J by 2 bases. The germline gives CDR1 MGHDK, CDR2 SYGVNS. The CDR3 loop is CASSAKFWGQGAQNYGYTF. The CDR3 nucleotides read TGTGCCAGCAGTGCCAAATTCTGGGGACAGGGGGCGCAGAACTATGGCTACACCTTC.

This clonotype came up a few times. The V gene is TRBV12-3 or TRBV12-4, the J gene TRBJ1-2; TRBD1 is a possible D gene (6 bases). V lost 8 bases, J lost 4 bases, and 23 bases lay in between. CDR3 length: 16 amino acids. CDR3 nucleotide sequence: TGTGCCAGCGGGGGGTCGAGGGGGGCGAGGATCTATGGCTACACCTTC. Protein product: CASGGSRGARIYGYTF.

The chain has TRBV6-1 and TRBJ1-1; unclear D gene. V lost 3 bases and J lost 0, with 5 bases in between. The CDR3 contains 13 residues. CDR1 and CDR2 (germline): MNHNS, SASEGT. The CDR3 nucleotides are TGTGCCAGCAGTGATTTTTTGAACACTGAAGCTTTCTTT. Residues: CASSDFLNTEAFF.

The V and J genes are TRBV29-1 and TRBJ1-2, with D hard to call. CDR1 and CDR2 from the germline V gene are SQVTM and ANQGSEA. The CDR3 contains 16 residues. The V and J ends lost 0 bases and 2 bases respectively, with 16 bases between them. The CDR3 DNA sequence: TGCAGCGTTGAAGATCTAGGCCGGCGGAAAAACTATGGCTACACCTTC. Protein product: CSVEDLGRRKNYGYTF.

This clonotype turned up a few times. J is TRBJ2-5 and V is TRBV5-1; unclear D gene. The ends were cut back, 0 bases at V and 0 bases at J, with 9 bases in the middle. Germline V CDR1 and CDR2: SGHRS, YFSETQ. The CDR3 is made up of 15 amino acids. As DNA, the CDR3 is TGCGCCAGCAGCTTGGGACGGACGTACCAAGAGACCCAGTACTTC. It encodes CASSLGRTYQETQYF.

J is TRBJ2-7 and V is TRBV6-1, with no clear D. With 2 bases removed from V and 4 bases from J, the gap between germline ends came to 15 bases. The CDR3 consists of 15 residues. Germline CDR1 is MNHNS and CDR2 is SASEGT. The CDR3 spells CASSETGRARYEQYF. For the CDR3, the DNA is TGTGCCAGCAGTGAAACCGGCCGGGCGCGTTACGAGCAGTACTTC.

The rearrangement uses TRBV7-2 and TRBJ2-7, with TRBD2 matching 9 bases. The CDR3 runs 15 residues. V lost 2 bases, J lost 7 bases, and 9 bases stayed unmatched. Germline values: CDR1 SGHTA, CDR2 FQGNSA. For the CDR3, the DNA is TGTGCCAGCAGCTTACTCCACAGCGGGGGGAAAGAGCAGTACTTC. Translating it yields CASSLLHSGGKEQYF.

The CDR3 DNA is TGCGCCAGCAGCTTGGGGTGGGGCTGGACGAACTATGGCTACACCTTC. This translates into CASSLGWGWTNYGYTF. The gene calls are TRBV5-1 and TRBJ1-2; perhaps TRBD1 as D (5 bases). CDR1 is SGHRS, CDR2 YFSETQ, per germline. The CDR3 has 16 residues. V shed 0 bases and J shed 2 bases, with 14 bases lying between them.

This clonotype was seen only a few times. The rearrangement links TRBV4-3 to TRBJ2-3; 11 bases map to TRBD2. Germline CDR1 is LGHNA and CDR2 is YSLEER. The CDR3 is made up of 19 amino acids. V was clipped by 0 bases and J by 6 bases; unmatched bases: 14. The CDR3 reads CASSQDRLAGGPHPDTQYF. The CDR3 nucleotides read TGCGCCAGCAGCCAAGATCGCCTAGCGGGGGGCCCGCACCCGGATACGCAGTATTTT.

The chain joins TRBV20-1 to TRBJ2-7, with D uncertain. The CDR3 covers 13 residues. V lost 1 base and J 6 bases, leaving 13 bases between the germline ends. Germline CDR1 DFQATT, CDR2 SNEGSKA (reference sequence). CDR3 sequence reads: CSARGEEPGEQYF. DNA for the CDR3: TGCAGTGCTAGAGGGGAAGAGCCGGGCGAGCAGTACTTC.

The chain uses TRBV28 and TRBJ2-3; TRBD2 might be the D (6 bases). Germline values: CDR1 MDHEN, CDR2 SYDVKM. CDR3 length equals 16 residues. V lost 5 bases and J lost 1, with 16 bases in between. Here the CDR3 reads CASSPLGTSRTDTQYF. CDR3 sequence (DNA): TGTGCCAGCAGTCCCCTCGGGACTTCCCGCACAGATACGCAGTATTTT.

This clonotype has just a few counts. The V call is TRBV6-5, the J call TRBJ2-2; 7 bases match TRBD2. This CDR3 comprises 17 residues. V was pared by 0 bases and J by 3 bases, with 7 bases of the junction left unmatched. Per the germline V gene, CDR1 is MNHEY and CDR2 is SVGAGI. CDR3 region: CASSYSGRGVHTGELFF. The CDR3 DNA sequence: TGTGCCAGCAGTTACTCCGGACGGGGGGTTCACACCGGGGAGCTGTTTTTT.

J is TRBJ2-1 and V is TRBV5-1; TRBD2 matches at 16 bases. Germline V gene sequence: CDR1 SGHRS, CDR2 YFSETQ. The CDR3 sequence is 14 residues long. V was clipped by 4 bases and J by 12 bases; unmatched bases: 4. This chain's CDR3 is CASSMGTSGRGQFF. Here the CDR3 DNA reads TGCGCCAGCAGCATGGGGACTAGCGGGAGGGGGCAGTTCTTC.

DNA for the CDR3: TGCAGTGCTAGTTTGAGGGTACTCATGAACACTGAAGCTTTCTTT. Its translation is CSASLRVLMNTEAFF. J is TRBJ1-1 and V is TRBV20-1; unclear D gene. CDR3 size: 15 residues. Deletions cut 3 bases from V and 0 bases from J, with 14 bases between. From germline, CDR1 is DFQATT and CDR2 SNEGSKA (reference sequence).

V is TRBV12-3 or TRBV12-4 and J is TRBJ2-7; the D gene is possibly TRBD2 (6 bases). The CDR3 length is 14 residues. V gave up 5 bases and J gave up 3 bases, with 14 bases separating them. The CDR3, as DNA: TGTGCCAGCAGTCAAAGGTCGGAGGGCTACGAGCAGTACTTC. Its translation is CASSQRSEGYEQYF.

J is TRBJ2-2 and V is TRBV24-1; 14 positions agree with TRBD2. Germline values: CDR1 KGHDR, CDR2 SFDVKD. The CDR3 extends over 19 amino acids. The trim removed 6 bases at V and 0 bases at J, leaving 8 bases unmatched. The CDR3 nucleotides are TGTGCCACCAGTCCGGGACTAGCGGGGGCTAAACCGAACACCGGGGAGCTGTTTTTT. Its translation is CATSPGLAGAKPNTGELFF.